This TCR beta chain was identified in a study of beta chain features in type 1 diabetes. Background on the study: On cell yields, gender and age, patients and healthy donors were similar.

TCRB transcripts that were expressed got sequenced, as all of the isolated RNA had been reverse transcribed. Data came from immunoSEQ multiplex PCR; TCRdb stores just in-frame clones and leaves some out. Of approximately 250,000 clones listed, over 9.5% were seen once; the top ten hold around 0.031%. Comments on this clone: Its specificity is not known.

Study-level results: The influence of HLA type on TCRB rearrangement stayed undetermined. Shorter TCRB CDR3s, moderately but significantly so, marked every one of the four CD4+ subsets in Type 1 diabetes patients.

V shed 4 bases, J shed 7 bases, and the junction held 8 bases outside the gene matches. Germline V lookup: CDR1 SGHTA, CDR2 FQGTGA. CDR3 length: 15 residues. The chain links TRBV7-3 to TRBJ1-2; 11 nucleotides match TRBD1. This TCR derives from a young woman in good health. Sequences were obtained from naive CD4+ T cells from blood. This CDR3 reads CASSSSTGTGGGYTF. The CDR3, as DNA: TGTGCCAGCAGCTCTTCAACCGGGACAGGGGGTGGCTACACCTTC.